This TCR beta chain was recorded in a study of blood T cells in healthy people across ages. Study results and caveats: Long-lived donors had more naive CD4+ cells and higher diversity than aged donors. Strong correlation was found linking TCR beta diversity to naive T cell percentage.

This clonotype was counted only a few times. The target antigen is unknown. The CDR3 loop spans 13 amino acids. From germline, CDR1 is DFQATT and CDR2 SNEGSKA (reference sequence). Alongside a J-beta primer mix, a sample-barcoded 5' primer served in a second PCR lasting roughly 7 to 12 cycles. Carrying 12 random nucleotides, a template-switch adaptor labeled each individual cDNA molecule. Samples each returned at least 3 million CDR3-containing paired-end reads. MiXCR, applied by TCRdb to the 5' RACE reads, yields one record per CDR3 protein. The repertoire holds around 1.7 million distinct CDR3 sequences, with approximately 28% as singletons.

This receptor was identified in a woman younger than 45 in good health. The sample comprised blood. The gene calls are TRBV20-1 and TRBJ2-5, with D perhaps being TRBD1 or TRBD2 (5 bases each). The J call may be incorrect, as the DNA end agrees better with TRBJ2-7. The CDR3 DNA reads TGCAGTGCTAGCGCCGTTTCGGGGACCGAGCAGTACTTC. This codes for CSASAVSGTEQYF.